A single sample is the source of the 10 T cell receptor beta chains below, sequenced in a study of shared clonotypes between healthy human individuals. CD45RO-negative cells were positively selected for CCR7, leaving out terminally differentiated effector memory CD45RA+ cells. Profiling relied on immunoSEQ multiplex PCR, and the TCRdb table lists in-frame clones only, not all of them. The repertoire holds under 2,000,000 clones, less than 95% seen once, with around 1% in the top ten. The sample comprised naive CD8+ T cells sorted from blood. Receptors originate from a man younger than 35 in good health.

The CDR3 region has the DNA TGTGCCAGCAGCCACGAACCCGGGACCAACTACGAGCAGTACTTC. It specifies CASSHEPGTNYEQYF. This rearrangement joins TRBV27 to TRBJ2-7; TRBD1 or TRBD2 may be the D gene (5 bases each). From germline, CDR1 is MNHEY and CDR2 SMNVEV (reference sequence). The V end was cut by 6 bases, the J end by 3 bases, with 18 bases between. The CDR3 length is 15 residues.

This chain uses TRBV11-3 with TRBJ2-7, with 8 bases matching TRBD2. V lost 4 bases and J lost 4; bases outside the gene matches: 3. The CDR3 extends over 13 amino acids. Germline-derived CDR1 and CDR2 are SGHNT and YENEEA. CDR3 DNA sequence: TGTGCCAGCAGCTACAGCGGGAGTTACGAGCAGTACTTC. Its protein is CASSYSGSYEQYF.

This rearrangement joins TRBV28 to TRBJ1-6, with 8 nucleotides matching TRBD1. The CDR3 has 14 amino acids. V gave up 4 bases and J gave up 7 bases; unmatched junction bases: 3. Looked up from germline, CDR1 is MDHEN and CDR2 is SYDVKM. In nucleotides, the CDR3 is TGTGCCAGCAGTTGGACAGGGTGGAATTCACCCCTCCACTTT. This sequence encodes CASSWTGWNSPLHF.

V usage is TRBV5-4 and J usage is TRBJ2-3; D not resolved. This CDR3 is built from 17 residues. Germline V gene sequence: CDR1 SGHNT, CDR2 YYREEE (reference sequence). Between the trimmed V and J ends, which lost 0 bases and 0 bases, there was a span of 14 bases. The CDR3 reads CASSLAGGSLSTDTQYF. CDR3 DNA sequence: TGTGCCAGCAGCTTGGCCGGCGGTTCGCTTAGCACAGATACGCAGTATTTT.

This chain links TRBV7-9 with TRBJ2-5, with 14 bases aligning to TRBD2. CDR3 length: 16 residues. The germline V gene encodes CDR1 SEHNR and CDR2 FQNEAQ (reference sequence). With 5 bases clipped from V and 2 bases from J, the junction kept 4 bases outside the gene matches. The CDR3 loop reads CASSQGTSGSQETQYF. CDR3 bases: TGTGCCAGCAGCCAAGGGACTAGCGGGAGTCAAGAGACCCAGTACTTC.

A word on this clone: Other DNA variants within this sample encode the same CDR3. For the CDR3, the DNA is TGTGCCAGCAGTTACTCCCTAGCGGGAGGGAATGAGCAGTTCTTC. This sequence encodes CASSYSLAGGNEQFF. V gene TRBV6-5 combines with J gene TRBJ2-1; 12 positions agree with TRBD2. Germline V CDR1 and CDR2: MNHEY, SVGAGI. Trimming at V came to 0 bases and at J to 7 bases, leaving 1 base not matched to a gene. The CDR3 totals 15 residues.

V and J are TRBV7-9 and TRBJ2-7, with D unresolved. V was clipped by 4 bases and J by 3 bases, with 10 bases between them. The CDR3 length is 13 residues. Germline V CDR1 and CDR2: SEHNR, FQNEAQ (reference sequence). CDR3 in DNA: TGTGCCAGCAGCTCCGAAGCATACTACGAGCAGTACTTC. It is translated as CASSSEAYYEQYF.

This sequence joins TRBV27 and TRBJ2-1, with a possible D match to TRBD2 (7 bases). The CDR3 extends over 15 amino acids. Germline CDR1 MNHEY, CDR2 SMNVEV (reference sequence). V gave up 5 bases and J gave up 7 bases, with 18 bases separating them. This chain's CDR3 is CASSHSGGGRNEQFF. Written as DNA, the CDR3 is TGTGCCAGCAGTCACTCTGGCGGGGGCCGGAATGAGCAGTTCTTC.

This sequence joins TRBV4-1 and TRBJ1-5; D is uncertain. V gave up 0 bases and J gave up 6 bases, with 21 bases separating them. CDR1 and CDR2 from the germline V gene are MGHRA and YSYEKL. CDR3 length: 18 residues. The CDR3 spells CASSQEQTLQAVGQPQHF. CDR3 bases: TGCGCCAGCAGCCAAGAGCAGACGCTACAAGCTGTCGGTCAGCCCCAGCATTTT.

The V and J genes are TRBV21-1 and TRBJ2-4; the tabulated D call, TRBD2, remains unverified against the DNA. TRBV21-1 is marked as a pseudogene. The CDR3 is made up of 19 amino acids. The DNA of the CDR3 is TGTGCCAGCTGTACAGCGGGACTAGCGGGAGACGGAGCCAAAAACATTCAGTACTTC. Its translation: CASCTAGLAGDGAKNIQYF.